This is a list of T cell receptor beta chains from one sample in a study of identical twins. Using its own MiXCR run on the 5' RACE reads, TCRdb lists one record per CDR3 protein. This repertoire shows some 790,000 distinct CDR3 sequences, 15% to 20% found once; its top ten account for around 12%. The same specimen was also included in a second study, on T cells expressing NK-cell markers.

Input material: PBMCs. The receptors shown here come from a woman aged 18-35 years in good health. CDR3s include the opening cysteine and the closing phenylalanine or tryptophan. The order of the fields is CDR3 length, clone size, J gene, V gene, D gene, CDR3 DNA, CDR3 protein. D genes are given only for firm matches. Part of the rows lack a size; the others show once, few, many or a class for expanded clones.

>13|many|TRBJ1-1|TRBV5-1|.
TGCGCCAGCAGCGAGGGGATGAACACTGAAGCTTTCTTT
CASSEGMNTEAFF
>17|.|TRBJ2-7|TRBV7-2|TRBD2
TGTGCCAGCAGCCGAGGACTAGCGACTTCCAGCTCCTACGAGCAGTACTTC
CASSRGLATSSSYEQYF
>17|.|TRBJ2-1|TRBV15|TRBD2
TGTGCCACCAGCGCTCTTCGGGGTAGCGGGCCCTACAATGAGCAGTTCTTC
CATSALRGSGPYNEQFF
>13|few|TRBJ2-3|TRBV7-9|.
TGTGCCAGCAGCTATGGACACACAGATACGCAGTATTTT
CASSYGHTDTQYF
>15|.|TRBJ2-3|TRBV11-2|.
TGTGCCAGCAGCCCGGCTGACCTCGCGTTAAATACGCAGTATTTT
CASSPADLALNTQYF
>14|.|TRBJ2-5|TRBV3-1|.
TGTGCCAGCAGCCGGATGGGGGCCGGGGAGACCCAGTACTTC
CASSRMGAGETQYF
>16|.|TRBJ2-1|TRBV5-1|.
TGCGCCAGCAGCTTGCAGGCTGTGGGGGCTAACAATGAGCAGTTCTTC
CASSLQAVGANNEQFF
>17|.|TRBJ2-5|TRBV7-2|.
TGTGCCAGCAGCTTAGTCCTAGCCACGAGTGGGCAAGAGACCCAGTACTTC
CASSLVLATSGQETQYF
>13|.|TRBJ1-2|TRBV30|.
TGTGCCTGGAGTGTAGGGGAGTCGGATGGCTACACCTTC
CAWSVGESDGYTF
>14|.|TRBJ2-3|TRBV20-1|.
TGCAGTGCGAGGGGGGGGACGATCGAAGGGACGCAGTATTTT
CSARGGTIEGTQYF
>14|few|TRBJ1-5|TRBV20-1|.
TGCAGTGCTGGGACCCACGGACGGAATCAGCCCCAGCATTTT
CSAGTHGRNQPQHF
>15|.|TRBJ1-3|TRBV7-2|.
TGTGCCAGCAGCTTAGGGGTGACATCTGGAAACACCATATATTTT
CASSLGVTSGNTIYF
>14|few|TRBJ2-7|TRBV10-3|.
TGTGCCACCAGCGACCTTACTCGAACCTACGAGCAGTACTTC
CATSDLTRTYEQYF
>20|.|TRBJ2-5|TRBV7-2|TRBD2
TGTGCCAGCAGCTTAGCCCCAAGACTAGCGGGGGAGACATTCCAAGAGACCCAGTACTTC
CASSLAPRLAGETFQETQYF
>12|.|TRBJ2-3|TRBV3-1|.
TGTGCCAGCAGCCAAGATGACAATACGCAGTATTTT
CASSQDDNTQYF
>14|few|TRBJ2-3|TRBV10-3|.
TGTGCCATCAGGGCGGGCGGTTTTACGGATACGCAGTATTTT
CAIRAGGFTDTQYF
>18|many|TRBJ1-5|TRBV6-2/TRBV6-3|TRBD1
TGTGCCAGCAGTCCGGAACCACGACTACAGGGGTTTAATCAGCCCCAGCATTTT
CASSPEPRLQGFNQPQHF
>15|few|TRBJ2-3|TRBV7-9|TRBD1
TGTGCCAGCAGCTTAGTAAGGACAGGGGCAGATACGCAGTATTTT
CASSLVRTGADTQYF
>14|.|TRBJ2-4|TRBV12-3/TRBV12-4|TRBD1
TGTGCCAGCAGTCCGCAGGGGGCGAGAGACATTCAGTACTTC
CASSPQGARDIQYF
>16|few|TRBJ1-1|TRBV12-3/TRBV12-4|.
TGTGCCAGCAGTTTAGTGACAGGAGGGTGGTCCACTGAAGCTTTCTTT
CASSLVTGGWSTEAFF
>14|few|TRBJ1-1|TRBV12-3/TRBV12-4|.
TGTGCCAGCAGGGGTGACAGGAGGAACACTGAAGCTTTCTTT
CASRGDRRNTEAFF
>14|.|TRBJ2-7|TRBV7-6|TRBD2
TGTGCCAGCAGCTTAGAGGTAGCGGGGTACGAGCAGTACTTC
CASSLEVAGYEQYF
>14|.|TRBJ2-7|TRBV10-3|TRBD2
TGTGCCATCAGGGGGACTAGCGGGAGCTACGAGCAGTACTTC
CAIRGTSGSYEQYF
>15|.|TRBJ2-7|TRBV20-1|TRBD2
TGCAGTGCTAGCGACGCTAGCGGGAGGGCAGGGAAGCAGTACTTC
CSASDASGRAGKQYF
>14|.|TRBJ2-7|TRBV29-1|.
TGCAGCGTTCTTGGCGGCGAAAGCTCCTACGAGCAGTACTTC
CSVLGGESSYEQYF
>13|few|TRBJ2-1|TRBV20-1|TRBD1
TGCAGTGCTATGAGGACAGGGATCAATGAGCAGTTCTTC
CSAMRTGINEQFF
>17|.|TRBJ2-1|TRBV5-1|TRBD2
TGCGCCAGCAGCTTGCTTGGGGGGGAGGTGGCCTACAATGAGCAGTTCTTC
CASSLLGGEVAYNEQFF
>15|.|TRBJ2-1|TRBV7-9|.
TGTGCCAGCAACCTTAACCGGGTACCCTACAATGAGCAGTTCTTC
CASNLNRVPYNEQFF
>11|many|TRBJ2-3|TRBV12-3/TRBV12-4|.
TGTGCCAGCAGTGTTAGCGTTACGCAGTATTTT
CASSVSVTQYF
>16|.|TRBJ2-3|TRBV20-1|TRBD2
TGCAGTGCGGAGATGGGACTAGCGGGATTTACTAATACGCAGTATTTT
CSAEMGLAGFTNTQYF
>15|.|TRBJ1-1|TRBV5-1|.
TGCGCCAGCAGCTTTGGCGCGGGCGCGGACACTGAAGCTTTCTTT
CASSFGAGADTEAFF
>10|many|TRBJ2-7|TRBV27|.
TGTGCCAGCAGTTTTCCCCTGCAGTACTTC
CASSFPLQYF
>11|many|TRBJ2-7|TRBV7-9|.
TGTGCCAGCAGCGCTTACTACGAGCAGTACTTC
CASSAYYEQYF